This T cell receptor (beta chain) was obtained from a study of CD8 T cells in Susac syndrome. The CDR3 has 17 amino acids. The ends were cut back, 4 bases at V and 4 bases at J, with 18 bases in the middle. CDR1 is KGHDR, CDR2 SFDVKD, per germline. RNA amounts of roughly 0.5 to 1 ug underwent reverse transcription with random hexamers. It was immunoSEQ multiplex PCR that amplified TCR beta CDR3 across 54 Vbeta and 13 Jbeta. TCRdb re-analysed the immunoSEQ multiplex PCR reads in MiXCR, keeping a single row per CDR3 protein. The table has approximately 100,000 distinct CDR3 sequences, about 90% seen once. FACS was used to enrich TEMRA cells, whereas the CD8+ and CD4+ T cells were obtained by negative isolation.

The sequence was collected from a human donor in good health. This chain joins TRBV24-1 and TRBJ2-2; no reliable D call. Specimen: CD8+ T cells from PBMCs. CDR3 amino acids: CATSDSVLTGFTGELFF. The CDR3 region has the DNA TGTGCCACCAGTGACAGCGTTCTAACGGGTTTCACCGGGGAGCTGTTTTTT.